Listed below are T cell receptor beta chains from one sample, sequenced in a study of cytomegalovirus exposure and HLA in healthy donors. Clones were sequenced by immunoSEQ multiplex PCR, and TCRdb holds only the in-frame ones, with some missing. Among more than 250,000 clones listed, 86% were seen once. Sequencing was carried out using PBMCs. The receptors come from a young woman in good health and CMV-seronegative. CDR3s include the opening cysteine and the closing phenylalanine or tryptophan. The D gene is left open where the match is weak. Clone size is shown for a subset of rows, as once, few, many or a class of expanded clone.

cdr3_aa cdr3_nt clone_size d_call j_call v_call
CASSLLGGQGAYQYF TGTGCCAGCAGCTTGTTGGGCGGACAGGGGGCGTATCAGTACTTC . TRBD1 TRBJ2-7 TRBV5-6
CASSAGTSGGGETQYF TGTGCCAGCAGCGCCGGGACTAGCGGGGGGGGAGAGACCCAGTACTTC . TRBD2 TRBJ2-5 TRBV28
CASSEPGLSNEQFF TGTGCCAGCAGCGAACCGGGACTAAGCAATGAGCAGTTCTTC . TRBD2 TRBJ2-1 TRBV9
CASSIKGTGLAGGSYEQYF TGTGCCAGCAGCATCAAAGGGACAGGGTTAGCGGGAGGCTCCTACGAGCAGTACTTC . . TRBJ2-7 TRBV21-1
CASSYGRHTYEQYF TGTGCCAGCAGTTACGGGAGGCACACCTACGAGCAGTACTTC . . TRBJ2-7 TRBV6-5
CASVRGPTGNLQETQYF TGCGCCAGCGTACGTGGGCCGACGGGAAACCTACAAGAGACCCAGTACTTC . . TRBJ2-5 TRBV5-1
CASRTPTSGNNEQFF TGTGCCAGCAGGACCCCAACTAGCGGTAACAATGAGCAGTTCTTC . TRBD2 TRBJ2-1 TRBV25-1
CASSFGTQETQYF TGTGCCAGCAGCTTCGGGACACAAGAGACCCAGTACTTC . . TRBJ2-5 TRBV11-3
CASSQDPTTSHYNEQFF TGCGCCAGCAGCCAAGACCCAACGACTAGTCACTACAATGAGCAGTTCTTC . . TRBJ2-1 TRBV4-1
CASSSITDIYGYTF TGTGCCAGCAGCTCTATCACAGACATCTATGGCTACACCTTC once . TRBJ1-2 TRBV11-2
CASSQDWPQYF TGTGCCAGCAGCCAAGATTGGCCGCAGTATTTT . . TRBJ2-3 TRBV14
CSAPGVYEQYF TGCAGTGCTCCGGGGGTCTACGAGCAGTACTTC once . TRBJ2-7 TRBV20-1
CASSQPGQGARDTQYF TGTGCCAGCAGCCAGCCGGGACAGGGGGCGAGGGATACGCAGTATTTT . TRBD1 TRBJ2-3 TRBV7-9
CASLPTTSVTGELFF TGTGCCAGTCTACCCACGACTAGTGTCACCGGGGAGCTGTTTTTT . . TRBJ2-2 TRBV25-1
CASSPPGRGGNQPQHF TGTGCCAGCAGCCCCCCAGGAAGGGGCGGCAATCAGCCCCAGCATTTT . . TRBJ1-5 TRBV7-8
CASSPTWAGYSDEQFF TGTGCCAGCAGCCCCACGTGGGCGGGATACTCGGATGAGCAGTTCTTC . . TRBJ2-1 TRBV13
CASSQVADTQYF TGCGCCAGCAGCCAAGTGGCCGATACGCAGTATTTT . . TRBJ2-3 TRBV4-1
CASSIQVGGAEAFF TGTGCCAGCAGCATCCAGGTGGGGGGGGCTGAAGCTTTCTTT . . TRBJ1-1 TRBV7-2
CSVGIAGFSYNEQFF TGCAGCGTTGGAATAGCGGGTTTCTCCTACAATGAGCAGTTCTTC . TRBD2 TRBJ2-1 TRBV29-1
CASSVAGGPGDEQFF TGCGCCAGCAGCGTAGCGGGAGGGCCGGGGGATGAGCAGTTCTTC . TRBD2 TRBJ2-1 TRBV5-1
CASTPRGRYGYTF TGTGCCAGCACTCCCCGGGGGAGGTATGGCTACACCTTC . . TRBJ1-2 TRBV6-6
CASSFGQRMNTEAFF TGTGCCAGCAGCTTCGGACAGAGGATGAACACTGAAGCTTTCTTT . . TRBJ1-1 TRBV11-2
CASSLGVRTDQETQYF TGCGCCAGCAGCTTGGGAGTCCGGACAGACCAAGAGACCCAGTACTTC . . TRBJ2-5 TRBV5-1
CASSLDRGEKLFF TGCGCCAGCAGCTTGGATCGGGGAGAAAAACTGTTTTTT . . TRBJ1-4 TRBV5-1
CASTPGGNTEAFF TGTGCCAGCACCCCCGGGGGGAACACTGAAGCTTTCTTT once . TRBJ1-1 TRBV27
CASSEAPGQPGGYTF TGTGCCAGCAGCGAAGCCCCGGGACAGCCGGGGGGCTACACCTTC . TRBD1 TRBJ1-2 TRBV7-8
CASSSRINSGSGELFF TGCGCCAGCAGCTCAAGGATAAATAGCGGTTCCGGGGAGCTGTTTTTT . . TRBJ2-2 TRBV5-1
CAWSPWAGANYGYTF TGTGCCTGGAGTCCCTGGGCAGGGGCTAACTATGGCTACACCTTC . . TRBJ1-2 TRBV30
CATSRQGSEQYF TGTGCCACCTCAAGACAGGGGAGTGAGCAGTACTTC . TRBD1 TRBJ2-7 TRBV15
CASSVEASRPGELFF TGTGCCAGCAGCGTAGAGGCTAGTCGGCCCGGGGAGCTGTTTTTT . . TRBJ2-2 TRBV9
CASRGGHGYEQYF TGTGCCAGCAGAGGCGGACACGGCTACGAGCAGTACTTC . . TRBJ2-7 TRBV27
CSVGQGLSSGANVLTF TGCAGCGTGGGACAGGGATTGTCTTCTGGGGCCAACGTCCTGACTTTC . TRBD1 TRBJ2-6 TRBV29-1
CAIRGRDSEKLFF TGTGCCATCAGAGGAAGGGACAGTGAAAAACTGTTTTTT once TRBD1 TRBJ1-4 TRBV10-3
CASSRTGGENQPQHF TGTGCCAGCAGCCGGACAGGGGGAGAGAATCAGCCCCAGCATTTT few TRBD1 TRBJ1-5 TRBV9
CATSRVTGEDTQYF TGTGCCACCTCGAGGGTCACGGGGGAAGATACGCAGTATTTT . . TRBJ2-3 TRBV19
CASSHGTLTYEQYF TGTGCCAGCAGCCACGGGACTCTGACCTACGAGCAGTACTTC . . TRBJ2-7 TRBV11-2
CASSLRMVAAEAFF TGTGCCAGCAGCTTACGCATGGTTGCGGCTGAAGCTTTCTTT . . TRBJ1-1 TRBV9
CASSNFDNTYEQYF TGTGCCAGCAGTAACTTCGACAATACCTACGAGCAGTACTTC . . TRBJ2-7 TRBV6-5
CASSPRLVVSEQYF TGTGCCAGCAGCCCCCGACTAGTAGTGTCCGAGCAGTACTTC . . TRBJ2-7 TRBV9
CASSLALQTYGYTF TGTGCCAGCAGCTTAGCGCTACAGACCTATGGCTACACCTTC once . TRBJ1-2 TRBV7-9
CASSLGGSGVYEQYF TGTGCCAGCAGTTTGGGGGGTAGCGGGGTCTACGAGCAGTACTTC . TRBD2 TRBJ2-7 TRBV28